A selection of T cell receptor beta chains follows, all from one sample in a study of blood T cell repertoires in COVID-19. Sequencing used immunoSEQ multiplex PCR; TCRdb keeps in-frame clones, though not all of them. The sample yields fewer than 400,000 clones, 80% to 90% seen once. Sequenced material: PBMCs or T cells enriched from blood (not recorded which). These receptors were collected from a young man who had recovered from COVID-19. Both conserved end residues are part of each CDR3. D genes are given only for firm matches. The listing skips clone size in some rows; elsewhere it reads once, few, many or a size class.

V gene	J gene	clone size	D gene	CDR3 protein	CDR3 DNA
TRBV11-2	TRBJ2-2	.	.	CASSPWTGDTGELFF	TGTGCCAGCAGCCCCTGGACTGGAGACACCGGGGAGCTGTTTTTT
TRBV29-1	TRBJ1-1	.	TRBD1	CSVWLAGGPAFF	TGCAGCGTTTGGTTGGCAGGGGGACCAGCTTTCTTT
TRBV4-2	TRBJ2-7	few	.	CASSQGQGGLYEQYF	TGTGCCAGCAGCCAAGGACAGGGAGGTCTCTACGAGCAGTACTTC
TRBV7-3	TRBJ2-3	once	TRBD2	CASSETSGGAVDTQYF	TGTGCCAGCAGCGAAACTAGCGGGGGGGCCGTAGATACGCAGTATTTT
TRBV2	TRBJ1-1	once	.	CARSGLRNTEAFF	TGTGCCAGATCGGGACTGAGGAACACTGAAGCTTTCTTT
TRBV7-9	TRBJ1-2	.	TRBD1	CASTVDRDYGYTF	TGTGCCAGCACCGTGGACAGGGACTATGGCTACACCTTC
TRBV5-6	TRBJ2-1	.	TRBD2	CASSPSPRGGPGEQFF	TGTGCCAGCAGCCCTAGCCCGCGGGGGGGCCCGGGTGAGCAGTTCTTC
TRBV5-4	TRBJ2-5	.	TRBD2	CASSATSGTEETQYF	TGTGCCAGCAGCGCAACTAGCGGCACCGAAGAGACCCAGTACTTC
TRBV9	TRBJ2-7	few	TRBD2	CASSATSGGAEQYF	TGTGCCAGCAGCGCGACTAGCGGGGGGGCCGAGCAGTACTTC
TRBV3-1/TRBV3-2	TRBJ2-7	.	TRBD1	CASSHRTGTYEQYF	TGTGCCAGCAGCCATCGGACAGGGACCTACGAGCAGTACTTC
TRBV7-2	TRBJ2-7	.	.	CASSPEGSANEQYF	TGTGCCAGCAGCCCGGAGGGGTCAGCTAACGAGCAGTACTTC
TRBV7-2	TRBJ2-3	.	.	CASSPRQGRGYTDTQYF	TGTGCCAGCAGCCCTAGACAGGGGAGGGGGTACACAGATACGCAGTATTTT
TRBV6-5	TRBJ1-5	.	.	CASSYGQDNQPQHF	TGTGCCAGCAGTTACGGGCAGGACAATCAGCCCCAGCATTTT
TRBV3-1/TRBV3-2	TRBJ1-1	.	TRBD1	CASSNRQGYAEAFF	TGTGCCAGCAGCAACCGACAGGGCTACGCTGAAGCTTTCTTT
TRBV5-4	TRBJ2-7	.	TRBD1	CASSLKTGVGFEQYF	TGTGCCAGCAGCTTGAAGACAGGGGTGGGGTTCGAGCAGTACTTC
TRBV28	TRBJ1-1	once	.	CASSFGRGNTEAFF	TGTGCCAGCAGTTTTGGTAGGGGAAACACTGAAGCTTTCTTT
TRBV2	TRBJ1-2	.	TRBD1	CASSEVTGGSNYGYTF	TGTGCCAGCAGTGAAGTAACAGGGGGCTCTAACTATGGCTACACCTTC
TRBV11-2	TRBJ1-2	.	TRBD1	CASSLDVSAMTRGRYTF	TGTGCCAGCAGCTTAGATGTGTCGGCGATGACCAGGGGGCGCTACACCTTC
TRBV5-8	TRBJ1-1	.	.	CASSLEGERTEAFF	TGTGCCAGCAGCTTGGAGGGGGAGCGTACTGAAGCTTTCTTT
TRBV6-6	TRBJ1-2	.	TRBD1	CASSQREGTGVGAGYTF	TGTGCCAGCAGTCAACGAGAAGGGACAGGGGTCGGGGCTGGCTACACCTTC
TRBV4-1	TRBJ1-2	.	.	CASSQEQGMTVAASYTF	TGCGCCAGCAGCCAAGAGCAGGGGATGACAGTCGCAGCTAGCTACACCTTC
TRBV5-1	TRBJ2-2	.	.	CASSLWGERTGELFF	TGCGCCAGCAGCTTATGGGGGGAAAGGACCGGGGAGCTGTTTTTT
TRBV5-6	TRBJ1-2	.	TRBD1	CASSRPTGGAFYGYTF	TGTGCCAGCAGCAGGCCGACAGGGGGCGCCTTCTATGGCTACACCTTC
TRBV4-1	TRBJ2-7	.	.	CASSRGPRGTYEQYF	TGCGCCAGCAGCCGAGGACCCCGGGGAACCTACGAGCAGTACTTC
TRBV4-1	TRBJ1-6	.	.	CASSQSPATVNSPLHF	TGCGCCAGCAGCCAGAGCCCCGCTACCGTAAATTCACCCCTCCACTTT
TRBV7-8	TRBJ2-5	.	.	CASSLGYTPTATKETQYF	TGTGCCAGCAGCTTAGGCTACACGCCGACAGCCACCAAAGAGACCCAGTACTTC
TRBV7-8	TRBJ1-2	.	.	CASSLLWQGNNYGYTF	TGTGCCAGCAGCTTATTGTGGCAGGGGAATAACTATGGCTACACCTTC
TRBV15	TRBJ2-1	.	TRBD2	CATSRDGGLAGDNEQFF	TGTGCCACCAGCAGAGATGGGGGACTAGCGGGGGACAATGAGCAGTTCTTC
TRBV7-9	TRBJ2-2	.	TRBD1	CASSLVTGITGELFF	TGTGCCAGCAGCTTAGTGACAGGGATCACCGGGGAGCTGTTTTTT
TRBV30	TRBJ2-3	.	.	CAWSRDRTDTQYF	TGTGCCTGGAGCCGAGATCGCACAGATACGCAGTATTTT
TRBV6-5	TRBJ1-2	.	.	CASRQDRSNYGYTF	TGTGCCAGCAGGCAGGACAGATCTAACTATGGCTACACCTTC
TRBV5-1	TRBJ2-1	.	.	CASSLGTGVTYNEQFF	TGCGCCAGCAGCTTGGGGACGGGGGTGACCTACAATGAGCAGTTCTTC
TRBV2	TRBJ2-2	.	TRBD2	CASSGEAGGSTGELFF	TGTGCCAGCAGTGGGGAGGCGGGGGGAAGCACCGGGGAGCTGTTTTTT
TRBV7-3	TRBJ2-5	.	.	CASSLGSGAETQYF	TGTGCCAGCAGCTTGGGTTCAGGGGCGGAGACCCAGTACTTC
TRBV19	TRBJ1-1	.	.	CASMGRSNTEAFF	TGTGCCAGTATGGGCAGATCGAACACTGAAGCTTTCTTT
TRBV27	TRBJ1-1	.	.	CASRSLTEAFF	TGTGCCAGCAGGAGTCTGACTGAAGCTTTCTTT
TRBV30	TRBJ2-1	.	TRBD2	CAWTGPLAGGLGQFF	TGTGCCTGGACCGGGCCCCTAGCGGGGGGGCTTGGGCAGTTCTTC
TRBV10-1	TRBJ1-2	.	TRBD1	CASSGTVNYGYTF	TGCGCCAGCAGCGGGACAGTTAACTATGGCTACACCTTC
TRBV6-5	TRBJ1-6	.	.	CASVVYAPLHF	TGTGCCAGCGTAGTTTATGCGCCCCTCCACTTT
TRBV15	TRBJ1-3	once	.	CATSRDFGSSGNTIYF	TGTGCCACCAGCAGAGATTTTGGCAGCTCTGGAAACACCATATATTTT
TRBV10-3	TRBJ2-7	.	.	CAISDNSYEQYF	TGTGCCATCAGTGACAACTCCTACGAGCAGTACTTC
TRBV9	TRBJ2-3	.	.	CASSVGQPPVFF	TGTGCCAGCAGCGTCGGACAGCCACCAGTTTTTTTT
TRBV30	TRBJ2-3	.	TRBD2	CAWSFSGGGPSLTYF	TGTGCCTGGAGTTTTAGTGGCGGGGGGCCCTCTCTAACGTATTTT